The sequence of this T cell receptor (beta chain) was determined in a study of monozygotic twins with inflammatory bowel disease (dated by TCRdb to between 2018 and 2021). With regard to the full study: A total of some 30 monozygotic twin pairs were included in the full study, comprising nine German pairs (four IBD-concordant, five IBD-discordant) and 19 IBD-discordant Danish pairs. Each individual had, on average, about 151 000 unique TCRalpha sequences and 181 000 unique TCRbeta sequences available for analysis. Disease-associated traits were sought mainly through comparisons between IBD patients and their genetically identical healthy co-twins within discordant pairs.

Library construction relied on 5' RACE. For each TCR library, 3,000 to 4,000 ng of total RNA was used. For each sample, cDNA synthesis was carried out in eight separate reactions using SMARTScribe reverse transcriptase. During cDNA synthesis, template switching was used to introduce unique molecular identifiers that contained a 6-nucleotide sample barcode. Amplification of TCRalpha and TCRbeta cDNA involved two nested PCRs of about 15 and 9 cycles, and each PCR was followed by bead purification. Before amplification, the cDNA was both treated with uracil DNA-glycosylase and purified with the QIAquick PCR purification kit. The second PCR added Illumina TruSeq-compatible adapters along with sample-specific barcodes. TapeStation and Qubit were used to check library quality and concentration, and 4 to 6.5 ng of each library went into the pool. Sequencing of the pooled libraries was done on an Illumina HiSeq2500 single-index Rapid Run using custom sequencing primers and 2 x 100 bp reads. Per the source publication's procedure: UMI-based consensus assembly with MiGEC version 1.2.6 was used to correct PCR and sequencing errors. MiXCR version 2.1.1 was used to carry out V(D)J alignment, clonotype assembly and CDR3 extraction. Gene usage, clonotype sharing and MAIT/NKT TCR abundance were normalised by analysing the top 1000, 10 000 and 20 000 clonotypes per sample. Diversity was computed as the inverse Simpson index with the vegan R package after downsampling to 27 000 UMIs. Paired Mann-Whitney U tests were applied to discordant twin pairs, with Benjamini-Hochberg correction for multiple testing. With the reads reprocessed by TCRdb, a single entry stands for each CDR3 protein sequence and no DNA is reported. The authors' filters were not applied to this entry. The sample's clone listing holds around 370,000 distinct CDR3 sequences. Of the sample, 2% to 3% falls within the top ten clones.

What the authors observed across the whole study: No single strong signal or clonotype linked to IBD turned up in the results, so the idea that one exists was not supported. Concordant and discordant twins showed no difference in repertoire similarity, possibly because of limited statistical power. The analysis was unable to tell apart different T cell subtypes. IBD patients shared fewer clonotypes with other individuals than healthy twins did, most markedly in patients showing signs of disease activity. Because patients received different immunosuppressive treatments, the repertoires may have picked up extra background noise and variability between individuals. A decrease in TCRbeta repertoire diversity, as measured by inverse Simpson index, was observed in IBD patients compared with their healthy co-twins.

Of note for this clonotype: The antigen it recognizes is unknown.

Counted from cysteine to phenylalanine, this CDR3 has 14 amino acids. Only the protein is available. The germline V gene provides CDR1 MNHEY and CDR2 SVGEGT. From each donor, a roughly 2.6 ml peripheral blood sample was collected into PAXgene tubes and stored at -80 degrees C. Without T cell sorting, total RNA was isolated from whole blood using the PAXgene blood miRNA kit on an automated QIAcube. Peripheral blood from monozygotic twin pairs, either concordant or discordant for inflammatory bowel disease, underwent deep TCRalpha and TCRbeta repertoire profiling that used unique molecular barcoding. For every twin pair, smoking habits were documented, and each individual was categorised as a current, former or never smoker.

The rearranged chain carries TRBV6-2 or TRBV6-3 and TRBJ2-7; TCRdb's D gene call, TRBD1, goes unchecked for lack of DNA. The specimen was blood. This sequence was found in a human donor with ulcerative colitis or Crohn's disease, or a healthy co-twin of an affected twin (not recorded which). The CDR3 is CASSYKGQGFEQYF.